The 24 T cell receptor beta chains below all came from one sample that was sequenced in a study of control samples from healthy donors and cancer patients. TCRdb's copy holds only in-frame clones and misses some; the assay was immunoSEQ multiplex PCR. The table shows tens of thousands of clones, with 85% to 95% occurring only once. The sequencing sample was made of blood. These receptors were obtained from a woman aged 25 to 39 in good health.

The gene calls are TRBV2 and TRBJ2-1; possible D gene TRBD1, 5 bases. The CDR3 is made up of 15 amino acids. The V end was cut by 8 bases, the J end by 4 bases, with 18 bases between. The V gene's germline CDR1 is SNHLY and CDR2 FYNNEI. CDR3 sequence (DNA): TGTGCCAGCCTACAAGCCCCCACAGGTTACAATGAGCAGTTCTTC. This codes for CASLQAPTGYNEQFF.

This chain connects TRBV19 to TRBJ1-1; D is ambiguous. CDR3 size: 15 residues. From germline, CDR1 is LNHDA and CDR2 SQIVND (reference sequence). V was cut by 10 bases and J by 1 base, with 19 bases left in between. CDR3 sequence reads: CATRSESTRNTEAFF. The CDR3 region has the DNA TGTGCCACCCGGTCGGAGTCGACCAGGAACACTGAAGCTTTCTTT.

The CDR3 loop is CAISYTSGSTGELFF. The DNA for the CDR3 is TGTGCCATCTCCTATACTAGCGGGAGTACCGGGGAGCTGTTTTTT. V and J are TRBV6-5 and TRBJ2-2, with TRBD2 matching 11 bases. Unmatched junction bases numbered 9, after V lost 10 bases and J lost 5 bases. CDR1 MNHEY and CDR2 SVGAGI come from the germline V gene. The CDR3 spans 15 residues.

The V gene is TRBV6-1, the J gene TRBJ2-3; TRBD1 matches at 8 bases. The junction had 4 bases not matched to a gene; V was cut back by 1 base and J by 4 bases. Germline CDR1 and CDR2: MNHNS and SASEGT. CDR3 length equals 15 residues. The DNA for the CDR3 is TGTGCCAGCAGTGAAGTGGGACAGGAGTCAGATACGCAGTATTTT. The encoded protein is CASSEVGQESDTQYF.

The chain carries TRBV30 and TRBJ2-7; a weak D match, TRBD1 (5 bases). This CDR3 contains 12 residues. Germline CDR1 reads GTSNPN; CDR2 reads SVGIG (reference sequence). The ends were cut back, 5 bases at V and 0 bases at J, with 8 bases in the middle. The CDR3 region has the DNA TGTGCCTGGGGGGCAGGCTCCTACGAGCAGTACTTC. It specifies CAWGAGSYEQYF.

This clone was detected only once. This chain joins TRBV11-1 and TRBJ1-1; no firm D call. Germline CDR1 and CDR2: SGHAT and FQDESV (reference sequence). The CDR3 length is 15 residues. The ends were cut back, 1 base at V and 4 bases at J, with 13 bases in the middle. The CDR3 loop is CASSLELGEFTEAFF. The CDR3 nucleotides read TGTGCCAGCAGCTTAGAACTTGGGGAGTTCACTGAAGCTTTCTTT. The full variable domain, in which reference TRBV11-1 and TRBJ1-1 provide the parts outside the CDR3, is EAEVAQSPRYKITEKSQAVAFWCDPISGHATLYWYRQILGQGPELLVQFQDESVVDDSQLPKDRFSAERLKGVDSTLKIQPAELGDSAMYLCASSLELGEFTEAFFGQGTRLTVV.

The chain has TRBV2 and TRBJ1-1, with 11 nucleotides matching TRBD1. In germline, CDR1 is SNHLY, CDR2 FYNNEI. This CDR3 has 15 amino acids. J lost 1 base, V lost 7 bases, and 5 bases had no gene match. The CDR3 sequence: CASTGTGGTNTEAFF. The CDR3 DNA reads as TGTGCCAGCACCGGGACAGGGGGGACGAACACTGAAGCTTTCTTT.

This chain connects TRBV28 to TRBJ1-1; D ambiguous. CDR1 is MDHEN and CDR2 is SYDVKM in the germline V gene. Trimming took 1 base from V and 0 from J, leaving 3 bases between them. This CDR3 is built from 13 residues. The CDR3 sequence: CASSLSLNTEAFF. In DNA, the CDR3 is TGTGCCAGCAGTTTATCCCTGAACACTGAAGCTTTCTTT.

This clone was seen a single time. The chain joins TRBV7-2 to TRBJ1-6; 8 bases align to TRBD1. The CDR3 length is 15 residues. Germline CDR1 is SGHTA and CDR2 is FQGNSA. Unmatched junction bases numbered 10, after V lost 5 bases and J lost 10 bases. The CDR3 reads CASSPGGQGFSPLHF. For the CDR3, the DNA is TGTGCCAGCAGCCCCGGAGGACAGGGTTTCTCACCCCTCCACTTT.

The J gene is TRBJ1-4, the V gene TRBV7-8; unclear D gene. The CDR3 sequence is 13 residues long. The germline V and J ends were trimmed by 2 bases and 8 bases, with 9 bases remaining between them. Germline V lookup: CDR1 SGHVS, CDR2 FQNEAQ. This chain's CDR3 is CASSLLREEKLFF. The DNA for the CDR3 is TGTGCCAGCAGCTTACTCCGGGAGGAAAAACTGTTTTTT.

This clone was counted once. The V call is TRBV29-1, the J call TRBJ2-3; 16 positions match TRBD2. The CDR3 length is 18 residues. V was clipped by 7 bases and J by 1 base; unmatched bases: 11. Per germline, CDR1 SQVTM and CDR2 ANQGSEA. DNA of the CDR3: TGCAGCGCGTACCTAACCGGGACTAGCGGGAGGGGCACAGATACGCAGTATTTT. As protein: CSAYLTGTSGRGTDTQYF.

The CDR3 DNA reads as TGTGCCAGCAGTTACTTAACAGGGATGAACACTGAAGCTTTCTTT. Protein product: CASSYLTGMNTEAFF. V is TRBV6-5 and J is TRBJ1-1; D possibly corresponds to TRBD1 (6 bases). V lost 1 base to trimming and J lost 0 bases, with 9 bases between them. The CDR3 loop spans 15 amino acids. CDR1 is MNHEY, CDR2 SVGAGI, per germline.

The gene calls are TRBV28 and TRBJ1-4; D is uncertain. The CDR3 consists of 11 residues. With 5 bases removed from V and 10 bases from J, the gap between germline ends came to 8 bases. CDR1 and CDR2 (germline): MDHEN, SYDVKM. This CDR3 is CASSHERKLFF. The CDR3 DNA is TGTGCCAGCAGTCACGAACGAAAACTGTTTTTT.

The J gene is TRBJ1-6, the V gene TRBV6-5; D may be TRBD1 (6 bases). Trimming pared 6 bases from V and 6 bases from J, leaving 15 bases between. The CDR3 is 15 amino acids. Germline V gene data show CDR1 as MNHEY and CDR2 as SVGAGI. In DNA, the CDR3 is TGTGCCAGCAGGAGAAAGGGGGGAATTAATTCACCCCTCCACTTT. Residues: CASRRKGGINSPLHF.

The chain is built from TRBV9 and TRBJ1-2, with D uncertain. The germline gives CDR1 SGDLS, CDR2 YYNGEE. Between the trimmed V and J ends, which lost 4 bases and 0 bases, there was a span of 10 bases. The CDR3 loop spans 14 amino acids. As DNA, the CDR3 is TGTGCCAGCAGCCCCCGGCCTCCTAACTATGGCTACACCTTC. As protein: CASSPRPPNYGYTF.

The V and J genes are TRBV19 and TRBJ2-3; D unresolved. Per the germline V gene, CDR1 is LNHDA and CDR2 is SQIVND (reference sequence). CDR3 length: 13 residues. Deletions cut 4 bases from V and 4 bases from J, with 9 bases between. The CDR3 nucleotides are TGTGCCAGTAGTAGTGATTTCGCAGATACGCAGTATTTT. Its protein product is CASSSDFADTQYF.

V is TRBV7-2 and J is TRBJ2-3, with D unclear. Germline lookup yields CDR1 SGHTA and CDR2 FQGNSA. The V end lost 5 bases, the J end lost 5 bases, and 8 bases lay between the germline ends. CDR3 length: 12 amino acids. The DNA for the CDR3 is TGTGCCAGCAGCGCCTACATAGATACGCAGTATTTT. This translates into CASSAYIDTQYF.

V and J are TRBV23-1 and TRBJ1-5; D gene uncertain. TRBV23-1 is an ORF; its function is uncertain. The length of the CDR3 is 17 residues. The V gene lost 11 bases and the J gene lost 0 bases, with 23 bases spanning the gap. DNA of the CDR3: TGCGCCTATATACCCCCCAAGTCACTCCTTAGCAATCAGCCCCAGCATTTT. Translating it yields CAYIPPKSLLSNQPQHF.

This clone was counted once. The V gene is TRBV7-2, the J gene TRBJ1-2, with D hard to call. V lost 1 base and J lost 0, with 12 bases in between. Germline assignment: CDR1 SGHTA and CDR2 FQGNSA. The CDR3 contains 16 residues. The CDR3 DNA reads TGTGCCAGCAGCTTAGGTGTCGGCTTCACTAACTATGGCTACACCTTC. Translating it yields CASSLGVGFTNYGYTF.

This chain uses TRBV10-3 with TRBJ1-1; 9 bases agree with TRBD1. The CDR3 covers 13 residues. V trimming: 6 bases; J trimming: 8 bases; junction bases outside the gene matches: 7. Germline assignment: CDR1 ENHRY and CDR2 SYGVKD. The CDR3 DNA reads as TGTGCCATCAGGAGGGACAGGGAGGGGGAAGCTTTCTTT. Translation gives CAIRRDREGEAFF.

The chain combines TRBV3-1 (or the pseudogene TRBV3-2) with TRBJ2-7; the match to TRBD2 covers 7 bases. The J segment lost 7 bases and the V segment lost 0 bases, leaving 15 bases of the junction unmatched. CDR3 length: 17 residues. Germline CDR1 is LGHDT and CDR2 is YNNKEL (reference sequence). CDR3 nucleotides: TGTGCCAGCAGCCAAGAAGATATAGGGGAGGGAGTGCGTGAGCAGTACTTC. Amino acids: CASSQEDIGEGVREQYF.

The gene calls are TRBV12-3 or TRBV12-4 and TRBJ1-6; D is uncertain. The V and J ends lost 4 bases and 4 bases respectively, with 2 bases between them. The CDR3 is made up of 12 amino acids. CDR3 loop: CASSSYNSPLHF. For the CDR3, the DNA is TGTGCCAGCAGTTCGTATAATTCACCCCTCCACTTT.

As to this clone: Germline is not matched at one junction end, which may reflect a read error. The chain carries TRBV28 and TRBJ1-2, with D hard to call. CDR1 and CDR2 (germline): MDHEN, SYDVKM. The CDR3 sequence is 13 residues long. This CDR3 is CASTQLSTLSRGF. CDR3 coding DNA: TGTGCCAGCACCCAACTTTCGACACTGTCGAGAGGATTC.

The rearrangement links TRBV5-4 to TRBJ1-2; 7 nucleotides agree with TRBD1. In germline, CDR1 is SGHNT, CDR2 YYREEE (reference sequence). The CDR3 extends over 13 amino acids. Trimming took 4 bases from V and 7 from J; bases not matched to a gene: 7. CDR3 DNA sequence: TGTGCCAGCAGCACCGGACAGGAATTTGGCTACACCTTC. Amino acids: CASSTGQEFGYTF. The full variable domain, with the rest looked up from reference TRBV5-4 and TRBJ1-2, is ETGVTQSPTHLIKTRGQQVTLRCSSQSGHNTVSWYQQALGQGPQFIFQYYREEENGRGNFPPRFSGLQFPNYSSELNVNALELDDSALYLCASSTGQEFGYTFGSGTRLTVV.